Sequencing of this TCR beta chain was carried out in a study of cytomegalovirus exposure and HLA in healthy donors. As for the study in general: Samples from HLA-typed donors yielded about 85 million unique TCRs in an early data release. Broader study findings: Earlier findings revealed that most TCR beta V segments proved productive either about 90% or about 30% of the time. In a later analysis, a missense DCLRE1C variant was linked to TCR beta V- and J-gene trimming.

Both 60 Vbeta primers and 13 Jbeta primers went into the PCR. Original analysis: Among the unique TCR beta chains that a later analysis counted, 75 million to 85 million in all, approximately 12 million were shared. Here immunoSEQ multiplex PCR was the method, and the copy in TCRdb shows in-frame clones only, minus some. The DNA gave D and trimming, while V, J and clone size come from that table. The sample records over 85,000 clones, roughly three quarters being singletons. CDR1 is SGDLS and CDR2 is YYNGEE in the germline V gene. V was cut by 0 bases and J by 8 bases, with 15 bases left in between. There are 15 residues in the CDR3. In this sample, this clone turned up once. What it binds is not known.

Material: PBMCs. J is TRBJ1-5 and V is TRBV9, with D possibly being TRBD1 (6 bases). The source is a female donor in good health and CMV-seronegative. CDR3 protein: CASSVGGGETEPQHF. The CDR3 nucleotides read TGTGCCAGCAGCGTAGGAGGGGGAGAAACGGAGCCCCAGCATTTT.